A single T cell receptor beta chain is shown here with its context. The antigen remains undetermined. With 60 Vbeta and 13 Jbeta primers, the PCR was carried out. Profiling relied on immunoSEQ multiplex PCR, and the TCRdb table lists in-frame clones only, not all of them. The data show about 76,000 clones, around 80% seen once. This specimen belongs to a study of cytomegalovirus exposure and HLA in healthy donors. Study in general: Researchers previously reported finding roughly 120 million unique TCR beta sequences from approximately 200 million T cells.

Regarding the study as a whole: Previously analyzed data showed that most TCR beta V segments were productive at a frequency of about 90% or about 30%.

Every donor was a healthy person donating bone marrow. V was trimmed by 0 bases and J by 2 bases, leaving 7 bases between them. Germline V gene lookup returns CDR1 MNHEY and CDR2 SVGAGI. This CDR3 comprises 14 residues. The material sequenced was PBMCs. The chain uses TRBV6-5 and TRBJ2-5; D perhaps matches TRBD2 (5 bases). The clonotype comes from a male donor in good health and CMV-seropositive. CDR3 protein: CASSYSGGQETQYF. The CDR3 nucleotides read TGTGCCAGCAGTTACTCTGGAGGACAAGAGACCCAGTACTTC.